This T cell receptor (beta chain) was sequenced for a study of shared clonotypes between healthy human individuals. For the study at large: Each donor contributed plates that comprised three CD4 naive, three CD4 memory, two CD8 naive and one CD8 memory.

Original processing notes: Without quality scores, immunoSEQ junctional reads could not be filtered like full-length reads. TCRdb's copy holds only in-frame clones and misses some; the assay was immunoSEQ multiplex PCR. Clonal size and the V and J genes are those of that table, whereas D and trimming came from the DNA. The sample holds about 800,000 clones; 90% to 97% are singletons and the top ten take less than 0.25%. Terminally differentiated effector memory CD45RA+ cells were left out of the naive CD8 fraction, which was CD45RO-negative and positively selected for CCR7. Donors included only healthy HIV-negative adults lacking recent acute infections or vaccinations. The germline V gene encodes CDR1 SGHAT and CDR2 FQNNGV. This CDR3 spans 15 amino acids. V was clipped by 0 bases and J by 1 base, with 8 bases between them.

This sequence originates from a man younger than 40 in good health. Sample: naive CD8+ T cells sorted from blood. The V gene is TRBV11-2, the J gene TRBJ2-3, with a possible D match to TRBD2 (6 bases). Here the CDR3 DNA reads TGTGCCAGCAGCTTAGAATCGGGAGGCACAGATACGCAGTATTTT. Translated, it gives CASSLESGGTDTQYF.